The 28 T cell receptor beta chains presented below share a single source sample, sequenced in a study of CD8+ T cells in alopecia areata. RNA extraction was followed by reverse transcription into cDNA, which acted as the sequencing template. TCRdb's copy holds only in-frame clones and misses some; the assay was immunoSEQ multiplex PCR. The repertoire has some 100,000 clones, 58% of them found once; the top ten carry more than 25%. Treatment specified: oral pan-JAK inhibitor, 5-10 mg twice daily. Sample: CD8+ T cells sorted from blood, taken at week 4, from a patient treated with tofacitinib. Every receptor here comes from a human donor with alopecia areata.

As concerns this clone: Mismatch with germline at one junction end may stem from a read error. The CDR3 sequence is CASSLYYGNEDEQYF. CDR3 nucleotides: TGTGCTAGCAGCTTATACTATGGAAATGAGGACGAGCAGTACTTC. V and J are TRBV7-7 and TRBJ2-7; no clear D gene. This CDR3 is 15 amino acids long. The germline V gene has CDR1 SSHAT and CDR2 FNYEAQ (reference sequence).

This clone occurred a few times. A junction end diverges from the germline sequence, so it may reflect a read error. The rearrangement joins TRBV13 to TRBJ2-7; unclear D gene. This CDR3 region has 13 residues. CDR1 and CDR2 (germline): PRHDT, FYEKMQ (reference sequence). CDR3 in DNA: TGTGCCAGCAGCGTAGGCCGCCTGGGGGAGCAGTACTTC. Translation gives CASSVGRLGEQYF.

The chain recombines TRBV6-4 with TRBJ2-3, with no clear D. The germline gives CDR1 MRHNA, CDR2 SNTAGT. V was trimmed by 4 bases and J by 2 bases, leaving 10 bases between them. There are 14 residues in the CDR3. DNA of the CDR3: TGTGCCAGCAGTGTGATTCCCTTCACAGATACGCAGTATTTT. It encodes CASSVIPFTDTQYF.

The rearrangement joins TRBV27 to TRBJ2-5; D might be TRBD2 (6 bases). The CDR3 length is 13 residues. V was trimmed by 2 bases and J by 10 bases, leaving 14 bases between them. Germline V gene lookup returns CDR1 MNHEY and CDR2 SMNVEV (reference sequence). The chain's CDR3 is CASSLARGWDQYF. As DNA, the CDR3 is TGTGCCAGCAGTTTAGCGCGGGGCTGGGACCAGTACTTC.

The chain employs TRBV7-9 and TRBJ2-3; D not certain. With 1 base removed from V and 5 bases from J, the gap between germline ends came to 4 bases. CDR1 and CDR2 (germline): SEHNR, FQNEAQ (reference sequence). The CDR3 sequence is 12 residues long. CDR3 sequence reads: CASSLELDTQYF. CDR3 bases: TGTGCCAGCAGCTTAGAGCTAGATACGCAGTATTTT.

The rearrangement uses TRBV2 and TRBJ1-3; D not resolved. This CDR3 region has 17 residues. Looked up from germline, CDR1 is SNHLY and CDR2 is FYNNEI. Trimming took 4 bases from V and 4 from J, leaving 20 bases between them. CDR3 coding DNA: TGTGCCAGCAGTGGTGTGGTCGAAGGATGGATAGGAAACACCATATATTTT. This encodes CASSGVVEGWIGNTIYF.

The genes are TRBV7-9 and TRBJ1-2, with 8 bases fitting TRBD1. The junction had 11 bases not matched to a gene; V was cut back by 5 bases and J by 6 bases. The CDR3 consists of 15 residues. Looked up from germline, CDR1 is SEHNR and CDR2 is FQNEAQ (reference sequence). CDR3 sequence: CASSGQGAGSNGYTF. The CDR3 nucleotides are TGTGCCAGCAGCGGCCAGGGGGCAGGATCTAATGGCTACACCTTC.

The V gene is TRBV30, the J gene TRBJ1-5; no reliable D call. Germline V lookup: CDR1 GTSNPN, CDR2 SVGIG (reference sequence). The CDR3 is 14 amino acids. Trimming took 2 bases from V and 7 from J, leaving 15 bases between them. In DNA, the CDR3 is TGTGCCTGGAGTCCGACATCTGGAGAGCAGCCCCAGCATTTT. Amino acid sequence: CAWSPTSGEQPQHF.

In nucleotides, the CDR3 is TGTGCCAGCAGCCAGCTCCCCTTGGACAGAGAAGAGAACACTGAAGCTTTCTTT. Its translation is CASSQLPLDREENTEAFF. The rearrangement links TRBV7-9 to TRBJ1-1; D is perhaps TRBD1 (6 bases). The CDR3 runs to 18 residues. The V gene's germline CDR1 is SEHNR and CDR2 FQNEAQ (reference sequence). Trimming removed 5 bases at V and 1 base at J, with 23 bases between.

V gene TRBV9 combines with J gene TRBJ2-3, with 12 bases aligning to TRBD2. The CDR3 loop spans 16 amino acids. In germline, CDR1 is SGDLS, CDR2 YYNGEE. Trimming removed 0 bases from V and 1 base from J; junction bases left unmatched: 0. DNA of the CDR3: TGTGCCAGCAGCGTAGGGACTAGCGGGGGCACAGATACGCAGTATTTT. Amino acid sequence: CASSVGTSGGTDTQYF.

The V gene is TRBV7-2, the J gene TRBJ2-3; TRBD1 might be the D (6 bases). Germline V gene sequence: CDR1 SGHTA, CDR2 FQGNSA. The V end was cut by 5 bases, the J end by 4 bases, with 19 bases between. CDR3 length: 16 residues. CDR3 nucleotide sequence: TGTGCCAGCAGCCCTTGGGGCCAGGGGAGCGCAGATACGCAGTATTTT. Translation gives CASSPWGQGSADTQYF.

Here the CDR3 DNA reads TGTGCCAGCAGGCGGCCGGGACTTCAGAAGAACACTGAAGCTTTCTTT. It translates to CASRRPGLQKNTEAFF. The V call is TRBV7-9, the J call TRBJ1-1; TRBD1 is a possible D gene (5 bases). Per the germline V gene, CDR1 is SEHNR and CDR2 is FQNEAQ (reference sequence). The CDR3 loop spans 16 amino acids. V was pared by 6 bases and J by 1 base, with 18 bases between.

V and J are TRBV5-1 and TRBJ2-1; TRBD1 agrees at 9 bases. The CDR3 is 17 residues long. The V gene's germline CDR1 is SGHRS and CDR2 YFSETQ. Trimming at V came to 2 bases and at J to 7 bases, leaving 13 bases not matched to a gene. This CDR3 reads CASSLYRTGDIGNEQFF. CDR3 sequence (DNA): TGCGCCAGCAGCTTATACCGGACAGGGGACATTGGAAATGAGCAGTTCTTC.

The chain employs TRBV7-8 and TRBJ2-5; 10 bases are shared with TRBD2. This CDR3 spans 20 amino acids. The V gene end was trimmed by 5 bases and the J gene end by 2 bases; junction bases not matched to a gene: 20. CDR1 SGHVS and CDR2 FQNEAQ come from the germline V gene. CDR3 protein: CASSLYGGSGGALGQETQYF. The CDR3 DNA follows: TGTGCCAGCAGCCTATATGGTGGGAGCGGGGGGGCCTTGGGGCAAGAGACCCAGTACTTC. Filled out from reference TRBV7-8 and TRBJ2-5, the complete variable domain reads GAGVSQSPRYKVAKRGQDVALRCDPISGHVSLFWYQQALGQGPEFLTYFQNEAQLDKSGLPSDRFFAERPEGSVSTLKIQRTQQEDSAVYLCASSLYGGSGGALGQETQYFGPGTRLLVL.

This chain uses TRBV29-1 with TRBJ2-5, with D tentatively TRBD2 (5 bases). Looked up from germline, CDR1 is SQVTM and CDR2 is ANQGSEA. The V and J ends lost 6 bases and 5 bases respectively, with 16 bases between them. The CDR3 consists of 13 residues. The CDR3 nucleotides read TGCAGCGTCGAGCAGAGGGTTTGGGAGACCCAGTACTTC. Translating it yields CSVEQRVWETQYF.

The chain uses TRBV5-6 and TRBJ2-7; D assignment may be TRBD1 or TRBD2 (5 bases each). The V end was cut by 0 bases, the J end by 5 bases, with 12 bases between. This CDR3 comprises 14 residues. The germline CDR1 and CDR2 sequences are SGHDT and YYEEEE. DNA for the CDR3: TGTGCCAGCAGCTTGGCCGGGACCTTAAACGAGCAGTACTTC. Encoded protein: CASSLAGTLNEQYF.

This clone occurred a few times. The chain is built from TRBV2 and TRBJ2-1; 9 nucleotides align to TRBD1. Trimming took 11 bases from V and 4 from J; bases not matched to a gene: 9. Germline lookup yields CDR1 SNHLY and CDR2 FYNNEI. This CDR3 spans 14 amino acids. The CDR3 protein is CAAPRDRAYNEQFF. The CDR3, as DNA: TGTGCCGCCCCCCGGGACAGGGCTTACAATGAGCAGTTCTTC.

The rearrangement links TRBV7-9 to TRBJ2-5; unclear D gene. The closer fit of TRBJ2-7 to the DNA end suggests the J call may be wrong. The CDR3 spans 15 residues. CDR1 and CDR2 (germline): SEHNR, FQNEAQ (reference sequence). The DNA of the CDR3 is TGTGCCAGCAGCTCCCCTTTCAGTCTGTCTTCCGAGCAGTACTTC. Translated: CASSSPFSLSSEQYF.

A word on this clone: A far larger clone is a single base away, which makes a read error likely. The rearrangement uses TRBV28 and TRBJ1-3; D possibly corresponds to TRBD1 (5 bases). Germline V lookup: CDR1 MDHEN, CDR2 SYDVKM. The ends were cut back, 3 bases at V and 4 bases at J, with 13 bases in the middle. There are 15 residues in the CDR3. The CDR3 sequence: CASSFQRGGGNTIYF. As DNA, the CDR3 is TGTGCCAGCAGTTTTCAGCGGGGCGGGGGAAACACCATATATTTT.

The V gene is TRBV29-1, the J gene TRBJ2-7; the D is unclear. Between the trimmed V and J ends, which lost 1 base and 0 bases, there was a span of 7 bases. The CDR3 is 13 residues long. Germline V gives CDR1 SQVTM, CDR2 ANQGSEA. The CDR3 DNA follows: TGCAGCGTTGAAGGCCTGAGCTCCTACGAGCAGTACTTC. Its translation is CSVEGLSSYEQYF.

The genes are TRBV30 and TRBJ2-1, with 8 nucleotides matching TRBD2. From germline, CDR1 is GTSNPN and CDR2 SVGIG (reference sequence). This CDR3 contains 15 residues. J gave up 2 bases and V 0 bases, and 3 bases lay outside the gene matches. Here the CDR3 reads CAWSVLGGAYNEQFF. CDR3 nucleotides: TGTGCCTGGAGTGTACTCGGGGGGGCCTACAATGAGCAGTTCTTC.

This sequence joins TRBV28 and TRBJ2-1; TRBD2 agrees at 9 bases. Germline V gene lookup returns CDR1 MDHEN and CDR2 SYDVKM. CDR3 length: 17 amino acids. The trim removed 7 bases at V and 6 bases at J, leaving 16 bases unmatched. Here the CDR3 reads CASTSASRLAVGNEQFF. The CDR3 nucleotides are TGTGCCAGCACTTCAGCTTCGCGACTAGCGGTGGGCAATGAGCAGTTCTTC.

This clone occurred a few times. V usage is TRBV29-1 and J usage is TRBJ1-4; D remains ambiguous. Germline values: CDR1 SQVTM, CDR2 ANQGSEA. The ends were cut back, 4 bases at V and 8 bases at J, with 8 bases in the middle. CDR3 length equals 11 residues. The CDR3 loop reads CSVGGSEKLFF. The CDR3 DNA reads as TGCAGCGTTGGGGGAAGCGAAAAACTGTTTTTT.

This clone appeared a few times. The CDR3 region has the DNA TGTGCCAGCAGCCCCAGACTAGCGGGGGGGCCGCAGGAGACCCAGTACTTC. It encodes CASSPRLAGGPQETQYF. This chain uses TRBV4-2 with TRBJ2-5, with TRBD2 identical over 14 bases. Per the germline V gene, CDR1 is LGHNA and CDR2 is YNFKEQ. Trimming at V came to 4 bases and at J to 5 bases, leaving 9 bases not matched to a gene. This CDR3 contains 17 residues.

In its sample, this clone was seen once. This sequence joins TRBV13 and TRBJ2-7, with 9 nucleotides matching TRBD2. The CDR3 is 15 residues long. V lost 3 bases and J lost 7; bases outside the gene matches: 10. Germline V lookup: CDR1 PRHDT, CDR2 FYEKMQ (reference sequence). This CDR3 is CASSFSASGAWEQYF. The CDR3 DNA reads as TGTGCCAGCAGCTTCTCGGCTAGCGGGGCGTGGGAGCAGTACTTC.

This clone was counted once. The chain couples TRBV7-9 to TRBJ1-3; no firm D call. V was clipped by 5 bases and J by 0 bases, with 8 bases between them. Germline CDR1 and CDR2: SEHNR and FQNEAQ (reference sequence). This CDR3 contains 14 residues. The CDR3 here is CASSDEGSGNTIYF. Here the CDR3 DNA reads TGTGCCAGCAGCGACGAGGGCTCTGGAAACACCATATATTTT.

For the CDR3, the DNA is TGTGCCAGCAGCAACGAACCACCGGAGACCCAGTACTTC. Encoded protein: CASSNEPPETQYF. V gene TRBV7-9 combines with J gene TRBJ2-5, with D hard to call. The CDR3 spans 13 residues. The germline V gene has CDR1 SEHNR and CDR2 FQNEAQ (reference sequence). V was clipped by 5 bases and J by 5 bases, with 12 bases between them. The full variable domain, with the rest looked up from reference TRBV7-9 and TRBJ2-5, is DTGVSQNPRHKITKRGQNVTFRCDPISEHNRLYWYRQTLGQGPEFLTYFQNEAQLEKSRLLSDRFSAERPKGSFSTLEIQRTEQGDSAMYLCASSNEPPETQYFGPGTRLLVL.

The V and J genes are TRBV19 and TRBJ1-5; no clear D. In germline, CDR1 is LNHDA, CDR2 SQIVND (reference sequence). The germline V and J ends were trimmed by 4 bases and 0 bases, with 7 bases remaining between them. This CDR3 has 14 amino acids. CDR3 amino acids: CASSRGVSNQPQHF. The CDR3 bases are TGTGCCAGTAGTAGAGGTGTTAGCAATCAGCCCCAGCATTTT.